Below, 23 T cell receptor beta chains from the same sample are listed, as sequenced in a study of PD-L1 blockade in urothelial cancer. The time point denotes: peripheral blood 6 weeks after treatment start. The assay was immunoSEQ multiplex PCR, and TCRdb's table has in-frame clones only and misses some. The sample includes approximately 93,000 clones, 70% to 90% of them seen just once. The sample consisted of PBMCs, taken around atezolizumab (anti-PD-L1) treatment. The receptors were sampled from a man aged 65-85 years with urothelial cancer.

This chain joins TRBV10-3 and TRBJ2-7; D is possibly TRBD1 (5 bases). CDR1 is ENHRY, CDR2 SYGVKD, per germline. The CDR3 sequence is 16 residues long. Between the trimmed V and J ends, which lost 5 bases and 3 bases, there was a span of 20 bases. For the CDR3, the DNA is TGTGCCATCAGTTCCGCCGCCAGGGAAGGGATCTACGAGCAGTACTTC. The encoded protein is CAISSAAREGIYEQYF.

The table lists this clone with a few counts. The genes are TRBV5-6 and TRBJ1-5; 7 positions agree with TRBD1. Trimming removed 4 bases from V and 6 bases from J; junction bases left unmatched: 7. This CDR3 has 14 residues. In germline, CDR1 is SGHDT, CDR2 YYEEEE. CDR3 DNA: TGTGCCAGCAGCCGGACAGGTCTCGGTCAGCCCCAGCATTTT. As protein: CASSRTGLGQPQHF.

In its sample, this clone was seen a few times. This CDR3 is CAWAGQTGELFF. DNA of the CDR3: TGTGCCTGGGCGGGTCAGACCGGGGAGCTGTTTTTT. The J gene is TRBJ2-2, the V gene TRBV30, with D possibly TRBD2 on 5 matching bases. The germline V gene encodes CDR1 GTSNPN and CDR2 SVGIG (reference sequence). V lost 5 bases and J lost 5, with 9 bases in between. CDR3 length: 12 amino acids.

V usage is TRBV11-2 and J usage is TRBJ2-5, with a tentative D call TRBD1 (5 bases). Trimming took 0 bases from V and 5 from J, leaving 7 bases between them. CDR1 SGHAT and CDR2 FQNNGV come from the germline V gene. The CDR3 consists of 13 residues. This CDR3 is CASSLDPGETQYF. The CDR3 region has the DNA TGTGCCAGCAGCTTAGACCCAGGGGAGACCCAGTACTTC.

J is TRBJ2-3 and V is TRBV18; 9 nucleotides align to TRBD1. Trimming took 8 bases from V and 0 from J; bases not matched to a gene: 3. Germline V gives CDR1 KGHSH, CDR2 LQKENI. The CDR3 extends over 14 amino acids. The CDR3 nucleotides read TGTGCCAGCACACAGGGGGCTAGCACAGATACGCAGTATTTT. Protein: CASTQGASTDTQYF.

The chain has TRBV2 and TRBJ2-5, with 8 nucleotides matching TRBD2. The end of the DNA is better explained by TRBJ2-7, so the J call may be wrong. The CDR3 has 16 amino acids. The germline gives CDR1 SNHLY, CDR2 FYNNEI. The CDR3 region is CASSEFYRGGVYEQYF. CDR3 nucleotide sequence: TGTGCCAGCAGTGAATTCTATCGGGGGGGCGTCTACGAGCAGTACTTC.

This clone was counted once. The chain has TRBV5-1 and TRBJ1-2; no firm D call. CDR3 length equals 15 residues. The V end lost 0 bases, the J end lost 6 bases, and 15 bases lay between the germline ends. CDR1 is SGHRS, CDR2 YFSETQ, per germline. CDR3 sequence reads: CASSLEGRRENGYTF. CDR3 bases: TGCGCCAGCAGCTTGGAGGGCAGGAGGGAAAATGGCTACACCTTC.

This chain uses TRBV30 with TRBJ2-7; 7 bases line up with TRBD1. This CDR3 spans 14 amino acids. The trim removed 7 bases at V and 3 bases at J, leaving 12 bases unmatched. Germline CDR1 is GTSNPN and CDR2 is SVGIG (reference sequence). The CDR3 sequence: CASSLRGRLYEQYF. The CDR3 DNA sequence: TGTGCCTCCTCATTGAGGGGGCGTCTCTACGAGCAGTACTTC.

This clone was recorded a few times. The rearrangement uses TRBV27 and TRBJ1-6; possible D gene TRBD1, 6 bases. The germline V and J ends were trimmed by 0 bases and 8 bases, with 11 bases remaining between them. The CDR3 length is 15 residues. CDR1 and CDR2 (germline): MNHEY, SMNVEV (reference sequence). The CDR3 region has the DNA TGTGCCAGCAGTTTATCAGGGACAAATTATTCACCCCTCCACTTT. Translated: CASSLSGTNYSPLHF.

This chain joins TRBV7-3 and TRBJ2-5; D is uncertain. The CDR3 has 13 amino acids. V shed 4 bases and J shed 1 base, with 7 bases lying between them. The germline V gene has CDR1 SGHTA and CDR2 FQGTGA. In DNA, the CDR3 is TGTGCCAGCAGCTCACTACCCCAAGAGACCCAGTACTTC. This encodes CASSSLPQETQYF.

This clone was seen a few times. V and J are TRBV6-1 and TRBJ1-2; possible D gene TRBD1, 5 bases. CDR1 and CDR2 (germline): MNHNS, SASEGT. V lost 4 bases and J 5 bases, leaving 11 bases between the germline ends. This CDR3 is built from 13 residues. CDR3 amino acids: CASSGDGTYGYTF. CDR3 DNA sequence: TGTGCCAGCAGTGGAGACGGGACTTATGGCTACACCTTC.

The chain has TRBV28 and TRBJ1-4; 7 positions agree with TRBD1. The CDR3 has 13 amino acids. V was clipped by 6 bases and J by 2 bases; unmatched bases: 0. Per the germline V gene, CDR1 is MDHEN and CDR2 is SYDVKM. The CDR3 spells CASRTGTNEKLFF. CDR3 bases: TGTGCCAGCAGGACAGGGACTAATGAAAAACTGTTTTTT. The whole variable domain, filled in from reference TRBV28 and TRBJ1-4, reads DVKVTQSSRYLVKRTGEKVFLECVQDMDHENMFWYRQDPGLGLRLIYFSYDVKMKEKGDIPEGYSVSREKKERFSLILESASTNQTSMYLCASRTGTNEKLFFGSGTQLSVL.

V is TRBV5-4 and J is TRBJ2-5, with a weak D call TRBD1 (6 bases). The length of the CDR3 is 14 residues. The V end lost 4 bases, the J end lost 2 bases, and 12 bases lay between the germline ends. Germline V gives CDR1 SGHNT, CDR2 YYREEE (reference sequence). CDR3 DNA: TGTGCCAGCAGCCGACAGGTGTCACAAGAGACCCAGTACTTC. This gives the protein CASSRQVSQETQYF.

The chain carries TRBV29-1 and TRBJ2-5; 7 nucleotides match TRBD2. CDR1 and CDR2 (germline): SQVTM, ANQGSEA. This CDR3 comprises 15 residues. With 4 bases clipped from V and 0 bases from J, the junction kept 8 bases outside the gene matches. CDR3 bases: TGCAGCGTTGTGATTTTTAGCGGGCACCAAGAGACCCAGTACTTC. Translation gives CSVVIFSGHQETQYF.

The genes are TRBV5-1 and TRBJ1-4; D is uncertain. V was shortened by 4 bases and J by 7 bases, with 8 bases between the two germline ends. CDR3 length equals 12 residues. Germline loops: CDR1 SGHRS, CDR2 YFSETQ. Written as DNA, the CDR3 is TGCGCCAGCAGCCCCCTAGGTGAAAAACTGTTTTTT. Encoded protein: CASSPLGEKLFF.

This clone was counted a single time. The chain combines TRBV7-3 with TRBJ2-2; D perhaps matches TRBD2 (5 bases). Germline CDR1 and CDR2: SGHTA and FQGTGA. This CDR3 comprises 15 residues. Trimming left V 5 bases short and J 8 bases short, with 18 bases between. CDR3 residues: CASSPSGSPRGELFF. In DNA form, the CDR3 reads TGTGCCAGCAGCCCGAGCGGTAGCCCCAGGGGGGAGCTGTTTTTT.

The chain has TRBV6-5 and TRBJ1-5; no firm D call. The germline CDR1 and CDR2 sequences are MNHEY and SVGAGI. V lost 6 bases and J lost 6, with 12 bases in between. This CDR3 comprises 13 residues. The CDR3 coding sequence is TGTGCCAGCAGCCAAAAGGAGTTTCAGCCCCAGCATTTT. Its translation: CASSQKEFQPQHF.

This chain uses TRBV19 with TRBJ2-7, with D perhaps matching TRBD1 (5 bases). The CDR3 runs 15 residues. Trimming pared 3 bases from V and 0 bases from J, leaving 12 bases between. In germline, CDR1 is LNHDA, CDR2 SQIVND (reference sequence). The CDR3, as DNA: TGTGCCAGTAGTATCTCGGACACCAGCTCCTACGAGCAGTACTTC. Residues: CASSISDTSSYEQYF.

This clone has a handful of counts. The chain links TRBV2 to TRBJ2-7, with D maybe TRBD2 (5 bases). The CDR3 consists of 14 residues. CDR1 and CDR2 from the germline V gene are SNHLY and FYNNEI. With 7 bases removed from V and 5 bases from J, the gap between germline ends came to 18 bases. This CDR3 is CASTSGGGVNEQYF. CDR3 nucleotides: TGTGCCAGCACTTCTGGAGGAGGAGTCAACGAGCAGTACTTC. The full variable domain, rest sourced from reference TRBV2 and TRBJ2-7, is EPEVTQTPSHQVTQMGQEVILRCVPISNHLYFYWYRQILGQKVEFLVSFYNNEISEKSEIFDDQFSVERPDGSNFTLKIRSTKLEDSAMYFCASTSGGGVNEQYFGPGTRLTVT.

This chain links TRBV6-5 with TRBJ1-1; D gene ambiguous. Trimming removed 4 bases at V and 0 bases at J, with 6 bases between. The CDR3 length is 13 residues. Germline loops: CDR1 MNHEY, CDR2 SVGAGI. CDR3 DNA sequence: TGTGCCAGCAGTTTTACAGTGAACACTGAAGCTTTCTTT. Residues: CASSFTVNTEAFF.

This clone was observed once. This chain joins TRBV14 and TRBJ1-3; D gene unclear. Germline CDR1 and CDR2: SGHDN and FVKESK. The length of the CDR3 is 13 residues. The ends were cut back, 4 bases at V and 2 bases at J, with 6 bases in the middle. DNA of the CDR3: TGTGCCAGCAGCCCTCGAGCTGGAAACACCATATATTTT. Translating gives CASSPRAGNTIYF.

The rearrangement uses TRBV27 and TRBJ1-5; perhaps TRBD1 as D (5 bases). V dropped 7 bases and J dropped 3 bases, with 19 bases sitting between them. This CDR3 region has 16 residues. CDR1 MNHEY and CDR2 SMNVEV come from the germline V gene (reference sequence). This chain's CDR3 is CASTPWGGSSNQPQHF. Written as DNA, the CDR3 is TGTGCCAGCACCCCTTGGGGGGGATCTTCCAATCAGCCCCAGCATTTT.

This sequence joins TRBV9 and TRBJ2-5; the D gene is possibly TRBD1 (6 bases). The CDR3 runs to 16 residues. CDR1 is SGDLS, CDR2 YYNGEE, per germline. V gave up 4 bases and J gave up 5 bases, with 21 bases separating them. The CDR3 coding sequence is TGTGCCAGCAGCCCCCAGCCGCAGGGGCCCGGGGAGACCCAGTACTTC. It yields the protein CASSPQPQGPGETQYF.